The rows below give T cell receptor beta chains drawn from one sample of a study of blood T cell repertoires in COVID-19. Clones were read by immunoSEQ multiplex PCR, and TCRdb kept only the in-frame ones, dropping some. The repertoire consists of a few hundred thousand clones, with over 75% occurring once and the leading ten covering less than 2.5%. Sequencing used PBMCs or T cells enriched from blood (not recorded which). These TCRs come from a woman aged 18 to 35 who had recovered from COVID-19. Both conserved end residues are trimmed from each CDR3. Clone size is given for some rows only: seen once, a few or many times, or a class if the clone is expanded.

j_gene,v_gene,abundance,CDR3aa
TRBJ1-1,TRBV2,NA,ASSPGQGARTEAF
TRBJ2-2,TRBV25-1,NA,ASSEAGTNTGELF
TRBJ1-3,TRBV19,NA,ASSETQGSGNTIY
TRBJ1-2,TRBV19,NA,ASSLNSYYGYT
TRBJ1-5,TRBV19,NA,ASTTQGSNQPQH
TRBJ2-7,TRBV29-1,NA,SVVRDSLSYEQY
TRBJ1-4,TRBV21-1,NA,ASSTSGTETYNEKLF
TRBJ1-3,TRBV9,NA,ASSPSGTSGNTIY
TRBJ2-5,TRBV3-1/TRBV3-2,NA,ASSHTGLAGGRRETQY
TRBJ2-3,TRBV9,NA,ASSDRTGVTDTQY
TRBJ2-6,TRBV6-4,once,ASNLQGVNSGANVLT
TRBJ1-6,TRBV5-4,NA,ASSLQGWNSPLH
TRBJ1-1,TRBV19,NA,ASFNPGQGDTEAF
TRBJ2-7,TRBV5-4,NA,ASSLGHSYEQY
TRBJ1-2,TRBV12-3/TRBV12-4,once,ASSLDRGLGYT
TRBJ1-4,TRBV11-2,NA,ASSPLTGGLLRTNEKLF
TRBJ2-1,TRBV29-1,NA,SVEGGAAYNEQF
TRBJ2-7,TRBV5-1,few,ASSLGLAGETYEQY
TRBJ2-1,TRBV5-1,NA,ASSLVRLAGRNNEQF
TRBJ1-4,TRBV7-6,NA,ASSLAMAGEGEKLF
TRBJ1-6,TRBV7-9,NA,ASSLVFPNSPLH
TRBJ1-1,TRBV27,NA,ASSPRWEEGREAF
TRBJ1-1,TRBV7-3,NA,ASSWTRDSEAF
TRBJ2-1,TRBV5-1,few,ASSLGAGAGIYNEQF
TRBJ2-3,TRBV2,NA,ASSGGANTDTQY
TRBJ2-5,TRBV15,once,ATSRQGQETQY